Below are 15 T cell receptor beta chains sequenced from a single sample in a study of vaccination and CD4 T cells after COVID-19. Cultured CD4+ T cell DNA was sequenced using the Oncomine TCR Beta short-read assay. TCRdb re-derived calls from the PCR reads in MiXCR, one entry per CDR3 protein. The sample contains 16,000 or so distinct CDR3 sequences, approximately 50% of which appear only once. Regarding treatment: 10-day PBMC culture with coronavirus spike peptide pools or control peptides (ViraFEST assay). Antigens for these TCRs are unknown. This material consisted of CD4+ T cells from blood, cultured in vitro, taken before SARS-CoV-2 vaccination. The receptors come from a human donor who had recovered from COVID-19.

The chain joins TRBV7-9 to TRBJ2-1, with 8 nucleotides matching TRBD2. V was pared by 1 base and J by 6 bases, with 17 bases of the junction left unmatched. This CDR3 spans 19 amino acids. The germline V gene has CDR1 SEHNR and CDR2 FQNEAQ (reference sequence). CDR3 loop: CASSLGFTAREDKSNEQFF. CDR3 sequence (DNA): TGTGCCAGCAGCTTAGGTTTTACTGCGCGGGAGGATAAGAGCAATGAGCAGTTCTTC. The variable domain in full, completed from reference TRBV7-9 and TRBJ2-1, reads DTGVSQNPRHKITKRGQNVTFRCDPISEHNRLYWYRQTLGQGPEFLTYFQNEAQLEKSRLLSDRFSAERPKGSFSTLEIQRTEQGDSAMYLCASSLGFTAREDKSNEQFFGPGTRLTVL.

The gene calls are TRBV20-1 and TRBJ2-3; D not resolved. The V gene's germline CDR1 is DFQATT and CDR2 SNEGSKA (reference sequence). The CDR3 is made up of 15 amino acids. Trimming took 0 bases from V and 4 from J, leaving 14 bases between them. Written as DNA, the CDR3 is TGCAGTGCTAGAGACCCACCCCGTGGGCCAGATACGCAGTATTTT. Its protein is CSARDPPRGPDTQYF.

The chain joins TRBV20-1 to TRBJ2-3; 8 positions agree with TRBD2. CDR3 length equals 15 residues. Per the germline V gene, CDR1 is DFQATT and CDR2 is SNEGSKA (reference sequence). J lost 5 bases, V lost 5 bases, and 12 bases had no gene match. In nucleotides, the CDR3 is TGCAGTGCTTACGACGGGACTAGGCCCTTAGATACGCAGTATTTT. It translates to CSAYDGTRPLDTQYF.

V is TRBV19 and J is TRBJ1-1, with 7 positions matching TRBD1. The CDR3 runs 13 residues. The germline V gene has CDR1 LNHDA and CDR2 SQIVND (reference sequence). Trimming at V came to 10 bases and at J to 4 bases, leaving 9 bases not matched to a gene. CDR3: CATRDRLITEAFF. The CDR3 bases are TGTGCCACGAGGGACAGATTAATCACTGAAGCTTTCTTT.

The chain couples TRBV24-1 to TRBJ1-2; no clear D gene. Germline V gives CDR1 KGHDR, CDR2 SFDVKD. Trimming removed 3 bases at V and 3 bases at J, with 10 bases between. This CDR3 spans 14 amino acids. The CDR3 reads CATSDLSSDYGYTF. In DNA, the CDR3 is TGTGCCACCAGTGATCTTAGTTCCGACTATGGCTACACCTTC.

This clonotype is medium-sized within its sample. The chain has TRBV7-2 and TRBJ2-7; no firm D call. Trimming removed 5 bases at V and 6 bases at J, with 14 bases between. The CDR3 is made up of 13 amino acids. Germline V gene data show CDR1 as SGHTA and CDR2 as FQGNSA. The CDR3, as DNA: TGTGCCAGCAGCCCAAGATCGGGCTCCGAGCAGTACTTC. It encodes CASSPRSGSEQYF.

This clonotype was picked up a small number of times. The chain recombines TRBV10-3 with TRBJ1-2, with D maybe TRBD1 (6 bases). Germline V gives CDR1 ENHRY, CDR2 SYGVKD. V was shortened by 2 bases and J by 8 bases, with 15 bases between the two germline ends. This CDR3 has 14 amino acids. The CDR3 region is CAISENPGAGGYTF. Here the CDR3 DNA reads TGTGCCATCAGTGAGAATCCGGGGGCTGGGGGCTACACCTTC.

This clonotype was seen just once. The chain has TRBV7-9 and TRBJ2-3; TRBD1 agrees at 8 bases. V gave up 0 bases and J gave up 0 bases; unmatched junction bases: 5. This CDR3 has 17 amino acids. The germline gives CDR1 SEHNR, CDR2 FQNEAQ (reference sequence). CDR3 amino acids: CASSLARQGSSTDTQYF. Written as DNA, the CDR3 is TGTGCCAGCAGCTTAGCAAGACAGGGGTCTAGCACAGATACGCAGTATTTT. The variable domain in full, completed from reference TRBV7-9 and TRBJ2-3, reads DTGVSQNPRHKITKRGQNVTFRCDPISEHNRLYWYRQTLGQGPEFLTYFQNEAQLEKSRLLSDRFSAERPKGSFSTLEIQRTEQGDSAMYLCASSLARQGSSTDTQYFGPGTRLTVL.

The CDR3, as DNA: TGCAGTGCTAGAGACCCATCCGTTATTACGGGAGGGCCACGCGAGCAGTACTTC. It is translated as CSARDPSVITGGPREQYF. The J gene is TRBJ2-7, the V gene TRBV20-1; 8 nucleotides agree with TRBD2. Trimming took 0 bases from V and 6 from J; bases not matched to a gene: 19. CDR3 length: 18 amino acids. Germline lookup yields CDR1 DFQATT and CDR2 SNEGSKA (reference sequence).

As to this clonotype: At one boundary the junction diverges from the germline segment, which might be a read error. The J gene is TRBJ2-3, the V gene TRBV24-1, with 9 bases matching TRBD2. CDR3 length equals 17 residues. Germline values: CDR1 KGHDR, CDR2 SFDVKD. The CDR3 here is CATSDVTSGAPGDTRYF. In nucleotides, the CDR3 is TGTGCCACCAGTGATGTGACTAGCGGAGCCCCGGGCGATACGCGGTATTTT.

This clonotype has a handful of counts. V usage is TRBV7-6 and J usage is TRBJ1-1; 8 positions match TRBD1. The germline CDR1 and CDR2 sequences are SGHVS and FNYEAQ. Germline trimming cut 6 bases from V and 3 bases from J; bases unmatched to any gene: 12. CDR3 length: 16 amino acids. The DNA of the CDR3 is TGTGCCAGCAGACCACCAGGGGGCCGGACTCACACTGAAGCTTTCTTT. Translation gives CASRPPGGRTHTEAFF.

The chain carries TRBV10-3 and TRBJ1-3; 8 nucleotides line up with TRBD1. Germline values: CDR1 ENHRY, CDR2 SYGVKD. The CDR3 has 15 residues. The trim removed 9 bases at V and 4 bases at J, leaving 11 bases unmatched. The CDR3 spells CAIGQGSLLGNTIYF. The CDR3, as DNA: TGTGCCATTGGACAGGGAAGCTTACTGGGAAACACCATATATTTT.

The chain carries TRBV7-3 and TRBJ2-6; D gene ambiguous. Germline V gives CDR1 SGHTA, CDR2 FQGTGA. Trimming left V 4 bases short and J 4 bases short, with 17 bases between. The CDR3 is made up of 17 amino acids. As DNA, the CDR3 is TGTGCCAGCAGCTCCTCCCGGGCCCTGGTGGGGGCCAACGTCCTGACTTTC. It codes for CASSSSRALVGANVLTF.

The chain carries TRBV6-2 or TRBV6-3 and TRBJ2-5; TRBD2 agrees at 13 bases. V lost 6 bases, J lost 4 bases, and 2 bases stayed unmatched. This CDR3 comprises 14 residues. CDR1 is MNHEY and CDR2 is SVGEGT in the germline V gene. The CDR3 here is CASRGTSGTETQYF. For the CDR3, the DNA is TGTGCCAGCAGAGGGACTAGCGGGACAGAGACCCAGTACTTC.

CDR3 sequence: CASSLWGPNYGYTF. The CDR3 nucleotides are TGTGCCAGCAGTTTATGGGGGCCGAACTATGGCTACACCTTC. The V and J genes are TRBV28 and TRBJ1-2; D may be TRBD1 (5 bases). CDR3 size: 14 residues. Germline CDR1 MDHEN, CDR2 SYDVKM. V was trimmed by 0 bases and J by 2 bases, leaving 7 bases between them.